This T cell receptor beta chain was recorded in a study of blood T cell repertoires in COVID-19. Study in general: Samples taken during acute and convalescent COVID-19 were collected in the United States, Italy and Spain. T cells, B-cell-depleted T cells, or PBMCs provided the cDNA or gDNA that served as material.

This CDR3 comprises 15 residues. CDR1 is SGHNT, CDR2 YENEEA, per germline. Trimming left V 3 bases short and J 6 bases short, with 15 bases between. TCRdb's copy holds only in-frame clones and misses some; the assay was immunoSEQ multiplex PCR. There are approximately 280,000 clones in the sample; around 90% occur only once, and roughly 6.3% lies in the top ten. This TCR was sampled from a woman aged 35 to 49 who had recovered from COVID-19. The chain is built from TRBV11-3 and TRBJ2-1; a possible D gene is TRBD2 (7 bases). Sequencing input: PBMCs or T cells enriched from blood (not recorded which). CDR3 amino acids: CASSFGGGGGNEQFF. The CDR3 region has the DNA TGTGCCAGCAGCTTTGGCGGAGGGGGGGGCAATGAGCAGTTCTTC. Full variable domain (remainder filled in from reference TRBV11-3 and TRBJ2-1): EAGVVQSPRYKIIEKKQPVAFWCNPISGHNTLYWYLQNLGQGPELLIRYENEEAVDDSQLPKDRFSAERLKGVDSTLKIQPAELGDSAVYLCASSFGGGGGNEQFFGPGTRLTVL.